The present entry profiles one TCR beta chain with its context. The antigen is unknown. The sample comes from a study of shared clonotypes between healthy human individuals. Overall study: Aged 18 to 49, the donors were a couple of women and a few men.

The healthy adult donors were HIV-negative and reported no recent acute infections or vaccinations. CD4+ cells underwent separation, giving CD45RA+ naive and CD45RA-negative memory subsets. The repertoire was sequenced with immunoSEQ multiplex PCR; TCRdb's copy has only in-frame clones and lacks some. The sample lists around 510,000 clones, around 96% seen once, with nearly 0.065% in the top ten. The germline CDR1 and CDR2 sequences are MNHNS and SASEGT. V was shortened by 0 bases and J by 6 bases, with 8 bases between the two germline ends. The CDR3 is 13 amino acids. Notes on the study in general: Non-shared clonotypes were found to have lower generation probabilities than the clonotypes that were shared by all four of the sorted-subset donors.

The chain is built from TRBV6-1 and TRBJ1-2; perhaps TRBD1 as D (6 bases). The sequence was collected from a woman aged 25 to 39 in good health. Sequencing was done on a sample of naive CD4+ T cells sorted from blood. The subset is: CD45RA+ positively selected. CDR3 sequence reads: CASSEAGGDGYTF. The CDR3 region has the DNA TGTGCCAGCAGTGAAGCAGGGGGTGATGGCTACACCTTC.